One TCR beta chain is described in this entry. Its matching antigen is unknown. These data are taken from a study of CD4+ T cells in melanoma. Regarding the study as a whole: Diverse differentiation states were reported for melanoma neoantigen-specific CD4+ T cells. CD8+ T cell, macrophage and B cell function reportedly correlated with neoantigen-specific CD4+ T cells.

The CDR3 sequence is 17 residues long. From germline, CDR1 is SGHVS and CDR2 FQNEAQ. V was pared by 2 bases and J by 0 bases, with 7 bases of the junction left unmatched. Here immunoSEQ multiplex PCR was the method, and the copy in TCRdb shows in-frame clones only, minus some. The sample includes roughly 120,000 clones, about 90% seen only once; the top ten take around 3%. The V gene is TRBV7-8, the J gene TRBJ1-3; 7 bases are a match to TRBD1. The sequenced material came from peripheral blood. The receptor was isolated from a human donor with melanoma. The CDR3 coding sequence is TGTGCCAGCAGCTTACAGGGGGTCACCAACTCTGGAAACACCATATATTTT. Its protein product is CASSLQGVTNSGNTIYF.